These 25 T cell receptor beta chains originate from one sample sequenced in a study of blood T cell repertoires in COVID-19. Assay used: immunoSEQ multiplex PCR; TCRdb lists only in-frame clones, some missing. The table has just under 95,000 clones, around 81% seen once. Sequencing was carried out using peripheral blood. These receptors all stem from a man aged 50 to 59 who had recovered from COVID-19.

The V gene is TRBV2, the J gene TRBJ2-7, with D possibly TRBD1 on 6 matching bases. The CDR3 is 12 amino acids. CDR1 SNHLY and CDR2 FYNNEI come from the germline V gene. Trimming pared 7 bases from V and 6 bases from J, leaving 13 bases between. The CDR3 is CASNRGQSEQYF. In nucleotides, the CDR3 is TGTGCCAGCAACCGCGGACAGTCCGAGCAGTACTTC.

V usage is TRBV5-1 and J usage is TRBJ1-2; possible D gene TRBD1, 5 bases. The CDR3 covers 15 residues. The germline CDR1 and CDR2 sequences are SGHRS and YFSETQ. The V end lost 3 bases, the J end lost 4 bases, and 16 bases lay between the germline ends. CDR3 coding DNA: TGCGCCAGCAGCTCCGAGACAGTGGTTTCCTATGGCTACACCTTC. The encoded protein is CASSSETVVSYGYTF.

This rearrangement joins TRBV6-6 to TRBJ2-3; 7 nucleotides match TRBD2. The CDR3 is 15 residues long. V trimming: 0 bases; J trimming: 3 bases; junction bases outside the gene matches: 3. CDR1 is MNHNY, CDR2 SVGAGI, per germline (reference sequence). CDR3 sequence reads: CASSYSTAGTDTQYF. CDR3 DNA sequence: TGTGCCAGCAGTTACTCGACAGCGGGGACAGATACGCAGTATTTT.

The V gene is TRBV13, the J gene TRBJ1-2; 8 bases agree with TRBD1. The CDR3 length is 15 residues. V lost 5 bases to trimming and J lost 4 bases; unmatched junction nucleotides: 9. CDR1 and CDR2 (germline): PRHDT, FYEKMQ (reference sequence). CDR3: CASSPGQGTGYGYTF. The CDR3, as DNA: TGTGCCAGCAGCCCAGGACAGGGAACGGGCTATGGCTACACCTTC.

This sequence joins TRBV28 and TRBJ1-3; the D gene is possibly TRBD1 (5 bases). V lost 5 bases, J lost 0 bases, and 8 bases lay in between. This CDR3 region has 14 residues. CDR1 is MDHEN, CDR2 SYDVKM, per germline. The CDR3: CASSQQDSGNTIYF. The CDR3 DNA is TGTGCCAGCAGTCAACAGGACTCTGGAAACACCATATATTTT.

CDR3 loop: CASSQRGQTQYF. CDR3 coding DNA: TGTGCCAGCAGCCAAAGAGGGCAGACCCAGTACTTC. The chain combines TRBV3-1 (or the pseudogene TRBV3-2) with TRBJ2-5; D is possibly TRBD2 (5 bases). The V end lost 2 bases, the J end lost 6 bases, and 7 bases lay between the germline ends. CDR1 and CDR2 (germline): LGHDT, YNNKEL (reference sequence). The length of the CDR3 is 12 residues.

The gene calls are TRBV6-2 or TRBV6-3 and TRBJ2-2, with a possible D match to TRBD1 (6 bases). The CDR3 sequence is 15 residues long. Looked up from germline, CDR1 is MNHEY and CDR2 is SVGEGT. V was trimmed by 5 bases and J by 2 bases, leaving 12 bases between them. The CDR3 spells CASSIGQKNTGELFF. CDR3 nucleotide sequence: TGTGCCAGCAGTATTGGACAGAAAAACACCGGGGAGCTGTTTTTT.

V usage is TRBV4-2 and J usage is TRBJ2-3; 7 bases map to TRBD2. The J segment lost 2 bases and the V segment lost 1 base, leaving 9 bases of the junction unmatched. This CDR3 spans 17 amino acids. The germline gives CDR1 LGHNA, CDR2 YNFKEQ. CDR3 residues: CASSQGASGMSTDTQYF. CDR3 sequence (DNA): TGTGCCAGCAGCCAAGGTGCCAGCGGGATGTCCACAGATACGCAGTATTTT.

The CDR3, as DNA: TGTGCCAGCAGCTTCCCGGGACTAGAATCCTACAATGAGCAGTTCTTC. Translated, it gives CASSFPGLESYNEQFF. The V and J genes are TRBV5-5 and TRBJ2-1, with 8 bases that match TRBD2. Germline lookup yields CDR1 SGHKS and CDR2 YYEKEE (reference sequence). The CDR3 runs 16 residues. Trimming at V came to 2 bases and at J to 1 base, leaving 5 bases not matched to a gene.

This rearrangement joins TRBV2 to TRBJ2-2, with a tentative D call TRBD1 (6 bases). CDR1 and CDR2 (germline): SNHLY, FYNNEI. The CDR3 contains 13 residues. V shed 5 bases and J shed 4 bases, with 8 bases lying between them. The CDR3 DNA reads TGTGCCAGCAGTAACAGGGCCACCGGGGAGCTGTTTTTT. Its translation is CASSNRATGELFF.

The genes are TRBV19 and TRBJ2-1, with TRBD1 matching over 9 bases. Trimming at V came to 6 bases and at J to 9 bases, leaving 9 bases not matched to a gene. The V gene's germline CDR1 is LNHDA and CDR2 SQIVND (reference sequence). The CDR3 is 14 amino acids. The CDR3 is CASRTGQGMGEQFF. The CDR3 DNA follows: TGTGCCAGTAGGACGGGACAGGGAATGGGTGAGCAGTTCTTC.

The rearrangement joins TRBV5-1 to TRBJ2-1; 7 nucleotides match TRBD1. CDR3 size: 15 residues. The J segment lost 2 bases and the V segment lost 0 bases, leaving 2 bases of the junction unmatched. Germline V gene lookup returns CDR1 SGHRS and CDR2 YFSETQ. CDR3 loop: CASSLGQGTYNEQFF. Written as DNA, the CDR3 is TGCGCCAGCAGCTTGGGACAGGGCACCTACAATGAGCAGTTCTTC.

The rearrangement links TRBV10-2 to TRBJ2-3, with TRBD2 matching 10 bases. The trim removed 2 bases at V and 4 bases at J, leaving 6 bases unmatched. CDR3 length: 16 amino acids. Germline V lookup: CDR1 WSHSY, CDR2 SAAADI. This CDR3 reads CASSEISGGWSDTQYF. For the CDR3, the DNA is TGCGCCAGCAGTGAGATTAGCGGGGGGTGGTCAGATACGCAGTATTTT.

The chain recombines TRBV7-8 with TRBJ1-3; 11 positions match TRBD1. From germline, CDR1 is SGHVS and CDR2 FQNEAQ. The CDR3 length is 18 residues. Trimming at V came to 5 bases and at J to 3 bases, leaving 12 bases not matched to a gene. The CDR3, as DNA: TGTGCCAGCAGCCAAGAAAAGGACAGGGGGCTAATTGGAAACACCATATATTTT. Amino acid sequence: CASSQEKDRGLIGNTIYF.

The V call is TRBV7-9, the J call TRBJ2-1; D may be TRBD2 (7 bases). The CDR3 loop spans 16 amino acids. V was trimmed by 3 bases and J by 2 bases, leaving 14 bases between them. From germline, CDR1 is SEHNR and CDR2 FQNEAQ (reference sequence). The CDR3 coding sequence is TGTGCCAGCAGCTTGAGGGGGAGGGGCGCCTACAATGAGCAGTTCTTC. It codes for CASSLRGRGAYNEQFF. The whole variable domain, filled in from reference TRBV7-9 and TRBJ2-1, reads DTGVSQNPRHKITKRGQNVTFRCDPISEHNRLYWYRQTLGQGPEFLTYFQNEAQLEKSRLLSDRFSAERPKGSFSTLEIQRTEQGDSAMYLCASSLRGRGAYNEQFFGPGTRLTVL.

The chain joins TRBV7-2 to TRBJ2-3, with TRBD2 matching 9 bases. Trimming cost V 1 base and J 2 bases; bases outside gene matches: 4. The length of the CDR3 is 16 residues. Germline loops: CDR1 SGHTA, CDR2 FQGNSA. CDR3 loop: CASSLGAGGLTDTQYF. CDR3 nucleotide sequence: TGTGCCAGCAGCTTAGGAGCGGGAGGACTCACAGATACGCAGTATTTT. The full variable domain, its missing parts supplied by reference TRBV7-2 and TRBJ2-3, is GAGVSQSPSNKVTEKGKDVELRCDPISGHTALYWYRQSLGQGLEFLIYFQGNSAPDKSGLPSDRFSAERTGGSVSTLTIQRTQQEDSAVYLCASSLGAGGLTDTQYFGPGTRLTVL.

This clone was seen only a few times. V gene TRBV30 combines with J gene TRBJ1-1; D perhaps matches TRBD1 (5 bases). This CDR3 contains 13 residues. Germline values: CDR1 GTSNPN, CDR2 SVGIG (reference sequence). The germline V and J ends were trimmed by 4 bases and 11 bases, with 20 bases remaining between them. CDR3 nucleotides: TGTGCCTGGACCGAGGGCGGGGGTCCCGAGGCTTTCTTT. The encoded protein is CAWTEGGGPEAFF.

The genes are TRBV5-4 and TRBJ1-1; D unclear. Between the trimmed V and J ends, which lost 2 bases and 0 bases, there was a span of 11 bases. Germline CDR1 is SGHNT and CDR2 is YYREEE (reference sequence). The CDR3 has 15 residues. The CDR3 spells CASSLAASLNTEAFF. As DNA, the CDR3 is TGTGCCAGCAGCTTAGCGGCCAGCCTGAACACTGAAGCTTTCTTT.

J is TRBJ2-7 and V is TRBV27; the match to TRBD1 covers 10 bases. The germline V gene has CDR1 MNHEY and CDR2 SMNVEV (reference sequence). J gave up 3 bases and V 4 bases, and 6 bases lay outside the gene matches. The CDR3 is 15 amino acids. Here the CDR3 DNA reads TGTGCCAGCAGTTGGCGGACAGGGGGGCGCTACGAGCAGTACTTC. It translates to CASSWRTGGRYEQYF.

The CDR3 nucleotides are TGTGCCAGCAGTAATCCCCGGGACAAGAGCTACGAGCAGTACTTC. Translating gives CASSNPRDKSYEQYF. J is TRBJ2-7 and V is TRBV11-3; the D gene is possibly TRBD1 (6 bases). V was clipped by 6 bases and J by 3 bases, with 18 bases between them. Germline CDR1 is SGHNT and CDR2 is YENEEA. This CDR3 contains 15 residues.

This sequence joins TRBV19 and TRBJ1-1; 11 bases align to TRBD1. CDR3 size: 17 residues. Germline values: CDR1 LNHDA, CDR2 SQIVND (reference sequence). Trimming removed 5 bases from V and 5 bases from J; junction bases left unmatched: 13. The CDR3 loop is CASSSRTGGGRGTEAFF. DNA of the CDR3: TGTGCCAGTAGTTCCCGGACAGGGGGCGGGCGAGGTACTGAAGCTTTCTTT.

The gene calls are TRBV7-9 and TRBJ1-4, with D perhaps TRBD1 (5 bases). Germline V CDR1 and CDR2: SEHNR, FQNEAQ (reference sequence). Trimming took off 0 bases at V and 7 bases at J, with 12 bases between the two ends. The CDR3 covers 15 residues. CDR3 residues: CASSLATGSSEKLFF. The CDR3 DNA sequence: TGTGCCAGCAGCTTAGCAACAGGTTCTTCTGAAAAACTGTTTTTT.

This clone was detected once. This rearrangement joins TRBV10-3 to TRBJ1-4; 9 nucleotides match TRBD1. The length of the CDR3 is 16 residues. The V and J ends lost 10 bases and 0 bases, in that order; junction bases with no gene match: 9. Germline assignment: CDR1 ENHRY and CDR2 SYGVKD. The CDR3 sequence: CATRQGEPTTNEKLFF. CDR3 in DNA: TGTGCCACCCGACAGGGGGAGCCCACAACTAATGAAAAACTGTTTTTT.

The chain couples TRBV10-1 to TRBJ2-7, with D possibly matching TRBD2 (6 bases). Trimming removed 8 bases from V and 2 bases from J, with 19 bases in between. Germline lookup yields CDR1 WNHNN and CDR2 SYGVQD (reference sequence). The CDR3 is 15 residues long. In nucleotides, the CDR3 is TGCGCCAGCGGACTTAGCGGCCGGCCGACCTACGAGCAGTACTTC. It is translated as CASGLSGRPTYEQYF.

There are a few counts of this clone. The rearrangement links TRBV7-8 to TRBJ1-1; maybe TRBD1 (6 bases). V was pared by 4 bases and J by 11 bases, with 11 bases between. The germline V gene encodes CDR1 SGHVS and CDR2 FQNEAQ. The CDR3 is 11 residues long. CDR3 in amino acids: CASSWGRGAFF. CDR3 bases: TGTGCCAGCAGCTGGGGGAGGGGGGCTTTCTTT. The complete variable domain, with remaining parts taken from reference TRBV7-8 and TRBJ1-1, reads GAGVSQSPRYKVAKRGQDVALRCDPISGHVSLFWYQQALGQGPEFLTYFQNEAQLDKSGLPSDRFFAERPEGSVSTLKIQRTQQEDSAVYLCASSWGRGAFFGQGTRLTVV.